This T cell receptor (beta chain) was recorded in a study of OX40 agonist ivuxolimab in advanced cancers. Study-wide context: The costimulatory receptor OX40 (CD134) was targeted by ivuxolimab, a fully human IgG2 agonistic monoclonal antibody. In the dose-escalation cohort, 82.7% of patients were male, and the mean age was approximately 64 years, with a range of about 20 to 79. Of the roughly 51 dose-escalation patients, hepatocellular carcinoma was present in about 20, melanoma in roughly 15, renal cell carcinoma in 9 and head and neck cancer in 9. The paper describes the monotherapy dose-escalation part (N of about 52 patients) of the phase I trial of ivuxolimab. Partial responses occurred in three dose-escalation patients: two with cutaneous melanoma and one with hepatocellular carcinoma. The point of sequencing TCRbeta in the periphery was to test whether ivuxolimab changed TCR sequence diversity and drove clonal T-cell expansion. Prior anti-PD-1, anti-PD-L1 or anti-CTLA-4 therapy was permitted, and 30% to 45% of dose-escalation patients had received checkpoint inhibitors. Intravenous ivuxolimab was administered to patients every 2 weeks at six dose levels: 0.01, 0.1, 0.3, 1.5, 3 and 10 mg/kg. What the study reported, not specific to this receptor: At doses from 0.1 to 3.0 mg/kg, clonal expansion was seen in both CD4+ and CD8+ blood T cells between baseline and week 6. The antigen specificity of the peripheral T cells that underwent clonal expansion was not determined. After ivuxolimab, more expanded clones were found on average in CD8+ T cells than in CD4+ T cells. Low levels of normalized T-cell clonal expansion were also seen in some nonresponding patients. In the 0.1-3.0 mg/kg groups, partial responders had among the lowest normalized peripheral clonal expansion, particularly in CD8+ T cells.

The trial excluded patients who had a history of autoimmune disease or who were on systemic immunosuppression. In every dose cohort, peripheral blood was drawn for TCR sequencing at baseline, cycle 4 day 1, and cycle 7 day 1. The samples were taken from a phase I, first-in-human, multicenter, open-label dose-escalation trial of ivuxolimab. Adults with locally advanced or metastatic head and neck squamous cell, hepatocellular, melanoma or renal cell carcinoma were enrolled in the trial. Before TCR sequencing, CD4+ T cells and CD8+ T cells from peripheral blood were sorted into separate populations. V is cut by 1 base and J by 6 bases, and the space between the germline ends is 15 bases. The germline V gene yields SGHVS for CDR1 and FQNEAQ for CDR2. The CDR3 holds 15 amino acids from the cysteine to the phenylalanine. The read is trimmed to its CDR3 DNA, 45 bases read in frame from base 1. Genomic DNA was extracted from sorted cells for sequencing of the TCRbeta CDR3 region. The immunoSEQ Assay was used to sequence the TCRbeta CDR3 regions. The table comes from immuneACCESS by way of TCRdb, which keeps in-frame sequences with V and J called. Part of the clones is missing from these tables; in studies checked, under half for an unresolved V gene and the rest for unknown reasons. This sample comprises around 80,000 clones, approximately 84% of them detected only once. Around 7.5% of the sample rests with the top ten.

As concerns this clone: The target of this receptor is not known. Base-call qualities are not available, and no considerably larger clone is one nucleotide away.

The material was CD4+ or CD8+ T cells sorted from blood, obtained in a trial of the OX40 agonist ivuxolimab. The TCR was taken from an adult with an advanced solid tumor such as melanoma, head and neck, liver or kidney cancer. The sequence links TRBV7-8 to TRBJ1-1; TRBD1 is a possible D gene, resting on 5 matching bases. The sequenced DNA: TGTGCCAGCAGCTTAGAGGTCAGGGTCGTGGCTGAAGCTTTCTTT. It encodes CASSLEVRVVAEAFF.